Reported below is one T cell receptor beta chain. The source of the sample is a study of T cell responses to AZD1222 COVID-19 vaccine. Measured with immunoSEQ multiplex PCR; TCRdb has only the in-frame clones, and not every one. The sample has 120,000 or so clones; about 89% are singletons. Per germline, CDR1 LNHDA and CDR2 SQIVND (reference sequence). The CDR3 sequence is 15 residues long. The V and J ends lost 3 bases and 3 bases respectively, with 9 bases between them. V and J are TRBV19 and TRBJ1-6; weak D call: TRBD1 (5 bases). Here the sequenced sample was peripheral blood, taken on day 0 of MenACWY control vaccination. This sequence was found in an adult in good health. The DNA of the CDR3 is TGTGCCAGTAGTATCGAGGGACGCTATAATTCACCCCTCCACTTT. Translating gives CASSIEGRYNSPLHF.